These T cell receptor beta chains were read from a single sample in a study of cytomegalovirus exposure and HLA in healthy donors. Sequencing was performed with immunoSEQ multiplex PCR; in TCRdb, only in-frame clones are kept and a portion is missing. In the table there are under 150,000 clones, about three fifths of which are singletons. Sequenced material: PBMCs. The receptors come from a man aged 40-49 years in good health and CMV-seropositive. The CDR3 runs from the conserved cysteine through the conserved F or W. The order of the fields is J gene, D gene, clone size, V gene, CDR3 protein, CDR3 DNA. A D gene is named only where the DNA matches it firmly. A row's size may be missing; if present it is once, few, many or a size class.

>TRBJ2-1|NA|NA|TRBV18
CASSPPSLNEQFF
TGTGCCAGCTCACCACCGTCTCTCAATGAGCAGTTCTTC
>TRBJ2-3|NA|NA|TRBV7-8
CASSFSRNTQYF
TGTGCCAGCAGCTTTAGTAGAAATACGCAGTATTTT
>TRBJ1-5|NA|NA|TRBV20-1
CSAGAFRPQHF
TGCAGTGCTGGGGCTTTTCGGCCCCAGCATTTT
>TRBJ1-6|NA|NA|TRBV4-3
CASSQVGESSYNSPLHF
TGCGCCAGCAGCCAAGTTGGGGAGAGCTCCTATAATTCACCCCTCCACTTT
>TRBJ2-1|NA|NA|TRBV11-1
CASSSSLGEQFF
TGTGCCAGCAGCTCCAGTCTTGGTGAGCAGTTCTTC
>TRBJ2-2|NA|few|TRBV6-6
CASSLLSGLNTGELFF
TGTGCCAGCAGTCTACTCTCAGGCCTGAACACCGGGGAGCTGTTTTTT
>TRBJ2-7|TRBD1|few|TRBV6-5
CASSASMTGREQYF
TGTGCCAGCAGTGCCTCGATGACAGGGAGAGAGCAGTACTTC
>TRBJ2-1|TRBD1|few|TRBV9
CATHPGQGFNEQFF
TGTGCCACACACCCGGGACAGGGGTTCAATGAGCAGTTCTTC
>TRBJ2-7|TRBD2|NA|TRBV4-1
CASSHSSPTLAGSYEQYF
TGCGCCAGCAGCCATTCATCGCCGACTCTAGCGGGGTCCTACGAGCAGTACTTC
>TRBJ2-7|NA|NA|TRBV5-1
CASTMAAGSSYEQYF
TGCGCCAGCACCATGGCGGCGGGGAGCTCCTACGAGCAGTACTTC
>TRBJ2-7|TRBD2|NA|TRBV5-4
CASSLGQTSRGYEQYF
TGTGCCAGCAGCTTAGGGCAGACTAGCCGCGGTTACGAGCAGTACTTC
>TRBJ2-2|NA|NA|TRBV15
CATSRDLGVTGELFF
TGTGCCACCAGCAGAGATTTAGGGGTCACCGGGGAGCTGTTTTTT
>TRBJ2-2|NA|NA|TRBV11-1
CASSFKGANTGELFF
TGTGCCAGCAGCTTTAAGGGGGCGAACACCGGGGAGCTGTTTTTT
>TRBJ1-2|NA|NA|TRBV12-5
CASGSAGGNGYTF
TGTGCTAGTGGTTCAGCAGGAGGGAATGGCTACACCTTC
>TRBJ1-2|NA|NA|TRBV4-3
CASSQAKTEFYGYTF
TGCGCCAGCAGCCAAGCGAAAACAGAATTCTATGGCTACACCTTC
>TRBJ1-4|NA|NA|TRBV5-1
CASSLGQGREKLFF
TGCGCCAGCAGCTTGGGCCAGGGGCGCGAAAAACTGTTTTTT
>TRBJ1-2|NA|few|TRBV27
CASSFEGTSGYTF
TGTGCCAGCAGTTTTGAGGGGACAAGTGGCTACACCTTC
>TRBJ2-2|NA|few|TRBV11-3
CASSHRPGLARTGELFF
TGTGCCAGCAGCCATCGACCTGGGCTAGCGAGGACCGGGGAGCTGTTTTTT
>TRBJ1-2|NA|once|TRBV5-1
CASSSWSTSFGYTF
TGCGCCAGCAGCTCTTGGAGTACCTCCTTCGGCTACACCTTC
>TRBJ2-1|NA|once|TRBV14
CASTPGGQTSYNEQFF
TGTGCCAGCACCCCTGGGGGACAAACGTCCTACAATGAGCAGTTCTTC
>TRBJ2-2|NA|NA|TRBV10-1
CASSGIYRNTGELFF
TGCGCCAGCAGTGGAATATACAGGAACACCGGGGAGCTGTTTTTT
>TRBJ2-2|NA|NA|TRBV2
CASNLRPGELFF
TGTGCCAGCAACTTGAGGCCCGGGGAGCTGTTTTTT
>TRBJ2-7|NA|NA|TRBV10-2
CASSEVGQSSYEQYF
TGCGCCAGCAGTGAGGTGGGGCAGAGCTCCTACGAGCAGTACTTC
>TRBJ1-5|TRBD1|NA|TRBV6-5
CASSAGQGAGQPQHF
TGTGCCAGCAGTGCGGGACAGGGGGCAGGTCAGCCCCAGCATTTT
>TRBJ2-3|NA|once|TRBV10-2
CASRGGGTDTQYF
TGCGCCAGCAGGGGGGGTGGGACAGATACGCAGTATTTT
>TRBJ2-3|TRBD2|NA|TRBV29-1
CSVEDPLNEGRGTDTQYF
TGCAGCGTTGAAGATCCATTGAACGAGGGGAGGGGCACAGATACGCAGTATTTT
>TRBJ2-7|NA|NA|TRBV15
CATSRDVGGSYEQYF
TGTGCCACCAGCAGAGATGTAGGGGGTTCCTACGAGCAGTACTTC
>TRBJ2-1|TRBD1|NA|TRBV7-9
CASSLRADRYNEQFF
TGTGCCAGCAGCTTAAGGGCGGACAGGTACAATGAGCAGTTCTTC
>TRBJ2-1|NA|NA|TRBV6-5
CASSYHMGRYNEQFF
TGTGCCAGCAGTTACCATATGGGGCGGTACAATGAGCAGTTCTTC
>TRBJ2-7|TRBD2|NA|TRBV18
CASSPPDRTRMYEQYF
TGTGCCAGCTCACCACCGGACCGGACTAGAATGTACGAGCAGTACTTC
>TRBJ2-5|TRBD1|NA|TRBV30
CAWSAGQSLQETQYF
TGTGCCTGGAGTGCGGGACAGAGCCTTCAAGAGACCCAGTACTTC
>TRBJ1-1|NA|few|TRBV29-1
CSVEDWSPGNTEAFF
TGCAGCGTTGAAGATTGGTCGCCAGGGAACACTGAAGCTTTCTTT
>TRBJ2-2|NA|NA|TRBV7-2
CASGRTRDTGELFF
TGTGCCAGCGGGAGGACACGGGACACCGGGGAGCTGTTTTTT
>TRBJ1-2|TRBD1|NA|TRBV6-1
CASSEIAGGYGYTF
TGTGCCAGCAGTGAAATCGCAGGGGGCTATGGCTACACCTTC
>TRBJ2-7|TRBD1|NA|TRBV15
CATSREGPGQGYEQYF
TGTGCCACCAGCAGGGAAGGTCCGGGACAGGGTTACGAGCAGTACTTC
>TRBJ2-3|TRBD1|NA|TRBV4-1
CASSQGQGGGDTQYF
TGCGCCAGCAGCCAGGGACAGGGTGGGGGAGATACGCAGTATTTT
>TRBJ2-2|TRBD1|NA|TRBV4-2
CASSRTGYTGELFF
TGTGCCAGCAGCAGGACAGGGTACACCGGGGAGCTGTTTTTT
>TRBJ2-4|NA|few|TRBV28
CASSPGQSSSIQYF
TGTGCCAGCAGCCCCGGACAGTCTTCTAGCATTCAGTACTTC
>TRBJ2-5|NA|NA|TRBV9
CASSVWGVGSGQETQYF
TGTGCCAGCAGCGTATGGGGGGTAGGTAGCGGCCAAGAGACCCAGTACTTC
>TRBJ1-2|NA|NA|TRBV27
CASTLLDSTIANYGYTF
TGTGCCAGCACCTTGTTAGACAGCACCATAGCTAACTATGGCTACACCTTC
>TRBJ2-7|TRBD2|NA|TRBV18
CASSPAGGPSYEQYF
TGTGCCAGCTCACCAGCGGGGGGGCCTTCCTACGAGCAGTACTTC
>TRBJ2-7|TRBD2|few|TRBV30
CAWRRGWTSGSLSSYEQYF
TGTGCCTGGAGGAGGGGTTGGACTAGCGGGAGCCTTAGCTCCTACGAGCAGTACTTC